The 30 T cell receptor beta chains listed next were all sequenced from one sample in a study of T cell clones after liver transplantation. Measured with immunoSEQ multiplex PCR; TCRdb has only the in-frame clones, and not every one. The sample includes 50,000 or so clones, more than 65% of them seen just once. The sample in question was CD4+ T cells from blood, obtained around 52 months after liver transplant. The origin of the receptors is a human patient who received a liver transplant. Some T cells here may be from the graft donor.

The chain employs TRBV11-2 and TRBJ2-3; D gene ambiguous. This CDR3 is 12 amino acids long. Germline-derived CDR1 and CDR2 are SGHAT and FQNNGV. V was cut by 5 bases and J by 1 base, with 4 bases left in between. The CDR3 sequence: CASSPGTDTQYF. CDR3 coding DNA: TGTGCCAGCAGCCCCGGCACAGATACGCAGTATTTT.

The chain uses TRBV9 and TRBJ2-5, with TRBD2 matching 14 bases. CDR1 and CDR2 from the germline V gene are SGDLS and YYNGEE. The CDR3 sequence is 15 residues long. The J segment lost 5 bases and the V segment lost 4 bases, leaving 4 bases of the junction unmatched. CDR3 DNA: TGTGCCAGCAGCCCCCGACTAGCGGGGGGGGAGACCCAGTACTTC. It encodes CASSPRLAGGETQYF.

This clone was counted at least ten times. The V gene is TRBV14, the J gene TRBJ1-2; D not certain. Trimming removed 4 bases from V and 4 bases from J, with 19 bases in between. Germline lookup yields CDR1 SGHDN and CDR2 FVKESK. This CDR3 has 16 residues. Here the CDR3 reads CASSLKSGRFSYGYTF. DNA of the CDR3: TGTGCCAGCAGCCTTAAAAGTGGCCGCTTTTCCTATGGCTACACCTTC. The entire variable domain, with the rest obtained from reference TRBV14 and TRBJ1-2, is as follows: EAGVTQFPSHSVIEKGQTVTLRCDPISGHDNLYWYRRVMGKEIKFLLHFVKESKQDESGMPNNRFLAERTGGTYSTLKVQPAELEDSGVYFCASSLKSGRFSYGYTFGSGTRLTVV.

The V gene is TRBV5-6, the J gene TRBJ1-2; TRBD1 matches at 7 bases. Germline trimming cut 4 bases from V and 2 bases from J; bases unmatched to any gene: 5. The CDR3 is 14 amino acids. Germline assignment: CDR1 SGHDT and CDR2 YYEEEE. This chain's CDR3 is CASSKGQLNYGYTF. CDR3 bases: TGTGCCAGCAGCAAGGGACAGCTAAACTATGGCTACACCTTC.

The chain carries TRBV29-1 and TRBJ2-5, with D unresolved. Germline V gene lookup returns CDR1 SQVTM and CDR2 ANQGSEA. The CDR3 consists of 13 residues. V was trimmed by 4 bases and J by 4 bases, leaving 13 bases between them. The CDR3 spells CSVVLPGPETQYF. The CDR3, as DNA: TGCAGCGTTGTCCTGCCCGGCCCAGAGACCCAGTACTTC.

The CDR3 is CASSSFGNTGELFF. The CDR3 DNA is TGTGCCAGCAGCTCCTTTGGGAACACCGGGGAGCTGTTTTTT. V usage is TRBV5-6 and J usage is TRBJ2-2, with D unresolved. Germline V gene data show CDR1 as SGHDT and CDR2 as YYEEEE. The CDR3 loop spans 14 amino acids. The ends were cut back, 3 bases at V and 1 base at J, with 7 bases in the middle.

This clone was seen more than once but under ten times. The chain carries TRBV4-1 and TRBJ2-1, with TRBD2 matching 7 bases. CDR1 is MGHRA, CDR2 YSYEKL, per germline. The V gene end was trimmed by 6 bases and the J gene end by 8 bases; junction bases not matched to a gene: 10. There are 14 residues in the CDR3. In DNA, the CDR3 is TGCGCCAGCAGAGGTTTGCGGGGGAGGGATGAGCAGTTCTTC. This sequence encodes CASRGLRGRDEQFF.

This clone has only a few counts. V and J are TRBV19 and TRBJ1-6; D unresolved. CDR3 length equals 14 residues. Germline CDR1 reads LNHDA; CDR2 reads SQIVND (reference sequence). Trimming shortened V by 3 bases and J by 7 bases, and 10 bases separated the two germline ends. Here the CDR3 reads CASSILAENSPLHF. The CDR3 DNA follows: TGTGCCAGTAGTATTTTGGCGGAGAATTCACCCCTCCACTTT. Using reference TRBV19 and TRBJ1-6 for the parts outside the CDR3, the full variable domain is DGGITQSPKYLFRKEGQNVTLSCEQNLNHDAMYWYRQDPGQGLRLIYYSQIVNDFQKGDIAEGYSVSREKKESFPLTVTSAQKNPTAFYLCASSILAENSPLHFGNGTRLTVT.

The chain employs TRBV28 and TRBJ1-6, with 9 bases lining up with TRBD1. Germline V gene sequence: CDR1 MDHEN, CDR2 SYDVKM. V lost 2 bases and J lost 7; bases outside the gene matches: 0. The CDR3 runs to 14 residues. This CDR3 is CASSLGQGNSPLHF. CDR3 DNA: TGTGCCAGCAGTTTAGGACAGGGGAATTCACCCCTCCACTTT.

The CDR3 sequence: CASSLDFRQGSGYTF. CDR3 in DNA: TGTGCCAGCAGCTTAGATTTTAGGCAGGGTAGCGGCTACACCTTC. The chain uses TRBV7-2 and TRBJ1-2; a weak D match, TRBD1 (5 bases). CDR3 size: 15 residues. Between the trimmed V and J ends, which lost 1 base and 8 bases, there was a span of 17 bases. Germline CDR1 and CDR2: SGHTA and FQGNSA.

The chain couples TRBV19 to TRBJ2-6; D might be TRBD1 (5 bases). Trimming removed 0 bases from V and 1 base from J, with 7 bases in between. The germline V gene has CDR1 LNHDA and CDR2 SQIVND (reference sequence). The length of the CDR3 is 16 residues. The CDR3 DNA reads as TGTGCCAGTAGTATAGATTCAGGGTCTGGGGCCAACGTCCTGACTTTC. Amino acids: CASSIDSGSGANVLTF.

V is TRBV5-1 and J is TRBJ2-3; D perhaps matches TRBD2 (5 bases). The CDR3 runs 15 residues. The V and J ends lost 0 bases and 1 base respectively, with 9 bases between them. Germline V CDR1 and CDR2: SGHRS, YFSETQ. The CDR3: CASSLGLRGTDTQYF. The DNA of the CDR3 is TGCGCCAGCAGCTTGGGTTTGCGGGGCACAGATACGCAGTATTTT.

The chain couples TRBV28 to TRBJ1-2, with a tentative D call TRBD1 (6 bases). This CDR3 has 13 residues. Germline CDR1 and CDR2: MDHEN and SYDVKM. Trimming removed 5 bases at V and 6 bases at J, with 13 bases between. The CDR3 loop is CASSQGSGDGYTF. Written as DNA, the CDR3 is TGTGCCAGCAGTCAGGGGTCCGGGGATGGCTACACCTTC.

The chain is built from TRBV2 and TRBJ2-7; a possible D gene is TRBD1 (6 bases). The CDR3 consists of 15 residues. Germline CDR1 reads SNHLY; CDR2 reads FYNNEI. With 6 bases removed from V and 7 bases from J, the gap between germline ends came to 22 bases. CDR3 sequence reads: CASRRDQGPSGEQYF. CDR3 DNA: TGTGCCAGCAGAAGAGACCAGGGGCCCTCGGGTGAGCAGTACTTC. Full variable domain (missing parts from reference TRBV2 and TRBJ2-7): EPEVTQTPSHQVTQMGQEVILRCVPISNHLYFYWYRQILGQKVEFLVSFYNNEISEKSEIFDDQFSVERPDGSNFTLKIRSTKLEDSAMYFCASRRDQGPSGEQYFGPGTRLTVT.

The chain carries TRBV14 and TRBJ1-6, with TRBD1 as a possible D gene (5 bases). The germline V and J ends were trimmed by 4 bases and 9 bases, with 13 bases remaining between them. This CDR3 has 14 amino acids. CDR1 is SGHDN and CDR2 is FVKESK in the germline V gene. The CDR3 loop is CASSREGTRSPLHF. The CDR3 DNA reads TGTGCCAGCAGCCGGGAGGGGACGCGTTCACCCCTCCACTTT.

The chain couples TRBV28 to TRBJ1-2, with TRBD1 as a possible D gene (6 bases). This CDR3 is built from 16 residues. Between the trimmed V and J ends, which lost 3 bases and 4 bases, there was a span of 18 bases. The germline CDR1 and CDR2 sequences are MDHEN and SYDVKM. CDR3 DNA sequence: TGTGCCAGCAGTTTCGGTTCCGGGGGCGGGAGCTATGGCTACACCTTC. Translation gives CASSFGSGGGSYGYTF.

The V call is TRBV18, the J call TRBJ2-3; possible D gene TRBD1, 5 bases. Germline-derived CDR1 and CDR2 are KGHSH and LQKENI. Trimming took 4 bases from V and 1 from J, leaving 9 bases between them. The CDR3 runs to 14 residues. CDR3: CASSLSTGTDTQYF. As DNA, the CDR3 is TGTGCCAGCTCACTATCGACAGGCACAGATACGCAGTATTTT.

V gene TRBV28 combines with J gene TRBJ2-7; TRBD2 matches at 10 bases. J gave up 3 bases and V 5 bases, and 7 bases lay outside the gene matches. The CDR3 is 15 residues long. Germline lookup yields CDR1 MDHEN and CDR2 SYDVKM. As DNA, the CDR3 is TGTGCCAGCAGTAAGTACGGACTAGCGGACTACGAGCAGTACTTC. Amino acids: CASSKYGLADYEQYF.

Turning to this clone: The same CDR3 arises from other DNA sequences in this sample as well. V is TRBV19 and J is TRBJ1-1; 9 nucleotides match TRBD1. The germline gives CDR1 LNHDA, CDR2 SQIVND (reference sequence). With V trimmed by 5 bases and J by 4 bases, 8 bases remained unmatched. The CDR3 extends over 15 amino acids. This CDR3 is CASSLRTGAITEAFF. CDR3 sequence (DNA): TGTGCCAGTAGTCTCAGGACAGGGGCTATCACTGAAGCTTTCTTT. Using reference TRBV19 and TRBJ1-1 for the parts outside the CDR3, the full variable domain is DGGITQSPKYLFRKEGQNVTLSCEQNLNHDAMYWYRQDPGQGLRLIYYSQIVNDFQKGDIAEGYSVSREKKESFPLTVTSAQKNPTAFYLCASSLRTGAITEAFFGQGTRLTVV.

This sequence joins TRBV10-3 and TRBJ2-1; TRBD2 matches at 12 bases. J was trimmed by 1 base and V by 8 bases; bases with no gene match: 0. Germline loops: CDR1 ENHRY, CDR2 SYGVKD. The CDR3 spans 14 residues. DNA for the CDR3: TGTGCCATCGGACTAGCGGGATCCTACAATGAGCAGTTCTTC. It codes for CAIGLAGSYNEQFF.

This sequence joins TRBV18 and TRBJ2-2; 7 bases are shared with TRBD1. The length of the CDR3 is 16 residues. V lost 3 bases to trimming and J lost 1 base; unmatched junction nucleotides: 5. CDR1 KGHSH and CDR2 LQKENI come from the germline V gene. The CDR3 DNA follows: TGTGCCAGCTCACCTGCAGGGGGATGGAACACCGGGGAGCTGTTTTTT. Protein: CASSPAGGWNTGELFF.

The V call is TRBV19, the J call TRBJ2-1; TRBD2 aligns across 9 bases. Germline CDR1 reads LNHDA; CDR2 reads SQIVND (reference sequence). The CDR3 spans 16 residues. The V and J ends lost 5 bases and 7 bases, in that order; junction bases with no gene match: 12. CDR3 nucleotide sequence: TGTGCCAGTAGTCCCCACCCGGCGGGGGGGCGTAATGAGCAGTTCTTC. Translated: CASSPHPAGGRNEQFF.

This sequence joins TRBV9 and TRBJ1-5, with D possibly TRBD1 on 6 matching bases. Germline V gene sequence: CDR1 SGDLS, CDR2 YYNGEE. Trimming removed 3 bases from V and 3 bases from J, with 10 bases in between. This CDR3 contains 14 residues. CDR3 in amino acids: CASSGGQNNQPQHF. The CDR3 nucleotides are TGTGCCAGCAGCGGAGGACAGAACAATCAGCCCCAGCATTTT.

The J gene is TRBJ1-1, the V gene TRBV27; 11 bases line up with TRBD1. This CDR3 comprises 14 residues. The germline V gene encodes CDR1 MNHEY and CDR2 SMNVEV (reference sequence). The V and J ends lost 7 bases and 8 bases, in that order; junction bases with no gene match: 9. The CDR3 DNA reads TGTGCCAGCACCCGCTCCCGGGACAGGGGGGAAGCTTTCTTT. Protein product: CASTRSRDRGEAFF.

The gene calls are TRBV7-8 and TRBJ2-7, with 12 nucleotides matching TRBD2. With V trimmed by 4 bases and J by 2 bases, 3 bases remained unmatched. The CDR3 totals 15 residues. Germline V CDR1 and CDR2: SGHVS, FQNEAQ. CDR3 loop: CASSSRLAGAYEQYF. The DNA of the CDR3 is TGTGCCAGCAGCTCCCGACTAGCGGGGGCCTACGAGCAGTACTTC.

This clone was found a few times. This chain uses TRBV9 with TRBJ1-6; weak D call: TRBD1 (5 bases). The CDR3 runs 20 residues. V lost 0 bases and J lost 3, with 22 bases in between. The germline V gene encodes CDR1 SGDLS and CDR2 YYNGEE. The CDR3 loop reads CASSVGPRASGNNYNSPLHF. The CDR3 DNA reads TGTGCCAGCAGCGTAGGTCCCCGTGCGTCAGGGAATAACTATAATTCACCCCTCCACTTT. Full variable domain (remainder filled in from reference TRBV9 and TRBJ1-6): DSGVTQTPKHLITATGQRVTLRCSPRSGDLSVYWYQQSLDQGLQFLIQYYNGEERAKGNILERFSAQQFPDLHSELNLSSLELGDSALYFCASSVGPRASGNNYNSPLHFGNGTRLTVT.

The V and J genes are TRBV7-9 and TRBJ1-4, with 7 bases matching TRBD1. Per the germline V gene, CDR1 is SEHNR and CDR2 is FQNEAQ (reference sequence). V trimming: 3 bases; J trimming: 2 bases; junction bases outside the gene matches: 3. The CDR3 loop spans 15 amino acids. The CDR3 region is CASSFGDSTNEKLFF. DNA for the CDR3: TGTGCCAGCAGCTTCGGGGACAGCACTAATGAAAAACTGTTTTTT.

This clone has just one count. The chain employs TRBV2 and TRBJ2-2; the D is unclear. CDR1 and CDR2 (germline): SNHLY, FYNNEI. The CDR3 is 14 residues long. V was cut by 8 bases and J by 1 base, with 11 bases left in between. This CDR3 reads CASGYTKNTGELFF. In nucleotides, the CDR3 is TGTGCCAGCGGTTACACAAAGAACACCGGGGAGCTGTTTTTT.

The rearrangement joins TRBV19 to TRBJ2-7, with a possible D match to TRBD2 (5 bases). V gave up 4 bases and J gave up 5 bases, with 18 bases separating them. The CDR3 extends over 15 amino acids. Germline V gene lookup returns CDR1 LNHDA and CDR2 SQIVND (reference sequence). This CDR3 reads CASSSPHGNSNEQYF. The DNA of the CDR3 is TGTGCCAGTAGTAGCCCTCACGGGAATAGCAACGAGCAGTACTTC.

This rearrangement joins TRBV6-6 to TRBJ2-7; possibly TRBD2 for D (7 bases). Germline V CDR1 and CDR2: MNHNY, SVGAGI (reference sequence). V lost 0 bases, J lost 7 bases, and 13 bases lay in between. This CDR3 region has 14 residues. CDR3 in amino acids: CASSYSGGHREQYF. For the CDR3, the DNA is TGTGCCAGCAGTTACTCGGGGGGGCATCGGGAGCAGTACTTC.